The present T cell receptor beta chain was sequenced within a study of blood T cell repertoires in COVID-19. Study background: The United States, Italy and Spain were the sources of the acute and convalescent COVID-19 samples. The cDNA or gDNA used as material had been derived from T cells, B-cell-depleted T cells, or PBMCs.

Original processing notes: Amplification from reference gene primers served as the basis for estimated nucleated cell counts. TCRdb keeps only in-frame clones here, not all; method: immunoSEQ multiplex PCR. The V and J calls and clone size are taken from that table; D and trimming were inferred from the DNA. The sample has fewer than 250,000 clones; 83% are singletons. V shed 4 bases, J shed 5 bases, and the junction held 8 bases outside the gene matches. CDR1 is SGHKS, CDR2 YYEKEE, per germline (reference sequence). The CDR3 totals 14 residues. A PCR-confirmed or clinician-diagnosed COVID-19 case had contacted exposed participants within 2 weeks of entry.

This TCR was sampled from a woman aged 40 to 55 who had been exposed to COVID-19. The chain combines TRBV5-5 with TRBJ1-2; 7 bases are a match to TRBD1. The source material was PBMCs or T cells enriched from blood (not recorded which). CDR3 coding DNA: TGTGCCAGCAGCCCGGATTCAGGGGGGTATGGCTACACCTTC. Its protein product is CASSPDSGGYGYTF. Using reference TRBV5-5 and TRBJ1-2 for the parts outside the CDR3, the full variable domain is DAGVTQSPTHLIKTRGQQVTLRCSPISGHKSVSWYQQVLGQGPQFIFQYYEKEERGRGNFPDRFSARQFPNYSSELNVNALLLGDSALYLCASSPDSGGYGYTFGSGTRLTVV.